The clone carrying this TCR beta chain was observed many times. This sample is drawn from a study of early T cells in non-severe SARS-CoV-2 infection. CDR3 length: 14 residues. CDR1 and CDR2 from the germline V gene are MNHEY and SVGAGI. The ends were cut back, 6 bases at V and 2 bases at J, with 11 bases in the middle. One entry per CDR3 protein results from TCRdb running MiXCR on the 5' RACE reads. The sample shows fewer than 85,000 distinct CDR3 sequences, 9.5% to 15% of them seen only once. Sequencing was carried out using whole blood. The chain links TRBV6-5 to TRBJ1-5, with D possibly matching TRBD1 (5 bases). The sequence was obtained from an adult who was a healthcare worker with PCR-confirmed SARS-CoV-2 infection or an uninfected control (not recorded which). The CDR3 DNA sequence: TGTGCCAGCAGCACGGGGGGGGGCAATCAGCCCCAGCATTTT. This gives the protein CASSTGGGNQPQHF.